One sample yielded the 8 T cell receptor beta chains listed below, sequenced in a study of T cells in Graves' hyperthyroidism and ophthalmopathy. Amplified TCR beta CDR3 regions came from RNA transcripts. A first-round RT-PCR of the TCR CDR3 used the HTBI primer set. MiXCR, run by TCRdb on the multiplex PCR reads, gives a single entry per CDR3 protein. The sample includes about 500,000 distinct CDR3 sequences, about 15% of them seen just once. What was sequenced was blood. The receptors derive from a woman aged 18 to 35 with Graves' ophthalmopathy.

The count of this clonotype is one. The chain recombines TRBV15 with TRBJ2-4; D is perhaps TRBD1 or TRBD2 (5 bases each). Trimming removed 5 bases at V and 5 bases at J, with 10 bases between. The CDR3 consists of 13 residues. The germline gives CDR1 LNHNV, CDR2 YYDKDF (reference sequence). Written as DNA, the CDR3 is TGTGCCACCAGCCGGACGGGGCAAAACATTCAGTACTTC. It codes for CATSRTGQNIQYF.

The DNA of the CDR3 is TGTGCCAGCCGTAGCGGGAGGAGCTCCTACGAGCAGTACTTC. Its protein is CASRSGRSSYEQYF. The V gene is TRBV27, the J gene TRBJ2-7, with 10 positions matching TRBD2. Unmatched junction bases numbered 4, after V lost 8 bases and J lost 0 bases. CDR3 length: 14 residues. Germline V CDR1 and CDR2: MNHEY, SMNVEV (reference sequence).

A single count supports this clonotype. V usage is TRBV7-9 and J usage is TRBJ2-6; a weak D match, TRBD1 (6 bases). The CDR3 sequence is 16 residues long. V was shortened by 5 bases and J by 2 bases, with 13 bases between the two germline ends. Germline lookup yields CDR1 SEHNR and CDR2 FQNEAQ (reference sequence). The CDR3 DNA reads as TGTGCCAGCAGCCGAGCACAGGGTACTGGGGCCAACGTCCTGACTTTC. Its protein is CASSRAQGTGANVLTF.

This clonotype turned up a few times. This sequence joins TRBV7-9 and TRBJ1-2; 7 bases fit TRBD1. The CDR3 covers 13 residues. CDR1 and CDR2 from the germline V gene are SEHNR and FQNEAQ (reference sequence). The junction had 7 bases not matched to a gene; V was cut back by 5 bases and J by 7 bases. For the CDR3, the DNA is TGTGCCAGCAGCCCAGAGACAGGGTCTGGCTACACCTTC. It codes for CASSPETGSGYTF.

This clonotype has more than one count but fewer than ten. The chain employs TRBV6-6 and TRBJ1-6; D remains unclear. The CDR3 is 13 amino acids. Trimming stripped 2 bases from V and 6 bases from J, with 5 bases between. CDR1 is MNHNY and CDR2 is SVGAGI in the germline V gene (reference sequence). The DNA for the CDR3 is TGTGCCAGCAGTTACAAGGGTAATTCACCCCTCCACTTT. It encodes CASSYKGNSPLHF.

Ten or more counts support this clonotype. The rearrangement joins TRBV5-5 to TRBJ2-1; 13 nucleotides agree with TRBD2. J gave up 4 bases and V 4 bases, and 5 bases lay outside the gene matches. This CDR3 is built from 16 residues. Per germline, CDR1 SGHKS and CDR2 YYEKEE (reference sequence). This chain's CDR3 is CASSRELAGGYNEQFF. In nucleotides, the CDR3 is TGTGCCAGCAGCAGAGAACTAGCGGGAGGGTACAATGAGCAGTTCTTC.

The sample holds many counts of this clonotype. This chain uses TRBV7-3 with TRBJ2-7; TRBD2 matches 8 bases. There are 14 residues in the CDR3. V lost 5 bases, J lost 5 bases, and 8 bases stayed unmatched. From germline, CDR1 is SGHTA and CDR2 FQGTGA. CDR3 bases: TGTGCCAGCAGCCCTTCCGGGACTAGGCACGAGCAGTACTTC. Translating gives CASSPSGTRHEQYF.

The chain couples TRBV19 to TRBJ2-1; 7 bases match TRBD2. After removal of 3 bases from V and 4 bases from J, the junction contained 6 bases not matched to a gene. Germline values: CDR1 LNHDA, CDR2 SQIVND (reference sequence). This CDR3 comprises 15 residues. CDR3 DNA sequence: TGTGCCAGTAGTATTGGCCTAGCGGTTTACAATGAGCAGTTCTTC. Translation: CASSIGLAVYNEQFF.